These 10 T cell receptor beta chains were all obtained from the same sample, sequenced in a study of T cell clonality in common variable immunodeficiency. TCRdb's table, derived via immunoSEQ multiplex PCR, lists solely in-frame clones and lacks some. In total the sample includes about 16,000 clones, none of them seen once. Regarding the study as a whole: In common variable immunodeficiency, TCR beta chains reportedly carried fewer deletions and N-nucleotide insertions.

These receptors are not linked to any known antigen. The specimen was peripheral blood mononuclear cells. The receptors were gathered from a human donor with common variable immunodeficiency.

This clone was found many times. The read ends 3 residues shy of where the CDR3 ends; the end is completed using the germline J gene. The chain is built from TRBV19 and TRBJ1-2, with 9 bases identical to TRBD1. The CDR3 extends over 16 amino acids. V lost 2 bases to trimming and J lost 7 bases; unmatched junction nucleotides: 11. CDR1 and CDR2 (germline): LNHDA, SQIVND (reference sequence). CDR3 DNA (partial): TGTGCCAGTAGTATACCGGGACAGGGACGTTTCGGTGGC. It encodes CASSIPGQGRFGG. The entire CDR3 protein is CASSIPGQGRFGGYTF.

This clone appeared a few times. The CDR3 is cut off 3 residues early in the read; its end comes from the germline J gene. The gene calls are TRBV7-6 and TRBJ2-5, with 7 positions matching TRBD1. Germline V lookup: CDR1 SGHVS, CDR2 FNYEAQ. V trimming: 5 bases; J trimming: 4 bases; junction bases outside the gene matches: 7. The CDR3 has 14 residues. CDR3 amino acids: CASSRGQVGETQYF. Incomplete CDR3 DNA: TGTGCCAGCAGCAGAGGACAGGTCGGAGAGACC.

In this sample, this clone turned up many times. The read stops 3 residues short of the end of the CDR3; the missing end is completed from the germline J gene. The chain joins TRBV7-2 to TRBJ1-1; 8 positions agree with TRBD1. The junction had 4 bases not matched to a gene; V was cut back by 2 bases and J by 2 bases. The CDR3 has 15 residues. Germline loops: CDR1 SGHTA, CDR2 FQGNSA. The sequenced CDR3 bases are TGTGCCAGCAGCTTATTGCAGGGGGCTAACACTGAA. This codes for CASSLLQGANTE. The complete CDR3 protein is CASSLLQGANTEAFF.

This clone has more than one count but fewer than ten. The read stops 3 residues short of the end of the CDR3; the missing end is completed from the germline J gene. V and J are TRBV19 and TRBJ1-4; no firm D call. The CDR3 has 16 residues. CDR1 LNHDA and CDR2 SQIVND come from the germline V gene (reference sequence). The V end was cut by 2 bases, the J end by 10 bases, with 20 bases between. The covered CDR3 bases are TGTGCCAGTAGTATAAACTCCGGGTCCTCAAGTTCAAAA. Amino acid sequence: CASSINSGSSSSK. The CDR3 as a whole reads CASSINSGSSSSKLFF.

This clone was seen ten or more times. The read halts 3 residues ahead of the CDR3 end, with the missing end drawn from the germline J gene. V usage is TRBV7-8 and J usage is TRBJ2-5, with 9 positions matching TRBD1. This CDR3 comprises 15 residues. Unmatched junction bases numbered 8, after V lost 5 bases and J lost 4 bases. Germline V gene sequence: CDR1 SGHVS, CDR2 FQNEAQ. Incomplete CDR3 DNA: TGTGCCAGCAGCGCCTACAGGGGGCGCGGAGAGACC. Its translation: CASSAYRGRGET. The whole CDR3 region reads CASSAYRGRGETQYF.

There are many counts of this clone. The read ends 3 residues early relative to the CDR3; the germline J gene fills the gap. This chain connects TRBV18 to TRBJ1-4; TRBD1 aligns across 7 bases. CDR1 and CDR2 from the germline V gene are KGHSH and LQKENI. The trim removed 5 bases at V and 4 bases at J, leaving 13 bases unmatched. The CDR3 is made up of 17 amino acids. The covered CDR3 bases are TGTGCCAGCTCATTCATGGACAGGAGGGTATTTAATGAAAAA. Protein sequence: CASSFMDRRVFNEK. The complete CDR3 protein is CASSFMDRRVFNEKLFF.

Of note for this clone: The CDR3 end is not reached by the read, which stops 3 residues before it; the germline J gene fills it in. The J gene is TRBJ2-5, the V gene TRBV11-2; 7 positions match TRBD2. Germline lookup yields CDR1 SGHAT and CDR2 FQNNGV. The V segment lost 9 bases and the J segment 1 base; nucleotides outside the gene matches: 8. CDR3 length equals 14 residues. This CDR3 reads CASRMIAGQETQYF. CDR3 DNA, as far as it was read: TGTGCCAGTAGGATGATAGCGGGCCAAGAGACC.

This clone has a handful of counts. The sequence runs out 3 residues before the end of the CDR3; the remainder is reconstructed from the germline J gene. This chain uses TRBV11-2 with TRBJ2-7, with D possibly being TRBD2 (5 bases). Trimming shortened V by 5 bases and J by 3 bases, and 14 bases separated the two germline ends. Germline CDR1 and CDR2: SGHAT and FQNNGV. The CDR3 has 14 residues. The CDR3 is CASSTIGEFYEQYF. CDR3 bases read: TGTGCCAGCAGCACCATCGGGGAGTTCTACGAG.

Only a few counts were recorded for this clone. The read is 3 residues too short to cover the CDR3 end, so that end is filled in from the germline J gene. The rearrangement joins TRBV18 to TRBJ2-1, with 14 bases fitting TRBD2. Looked up from germline, CDR1 is KGHSH and CDR2 is LQKENI. After removal of 2 bases from V and 9 bases from J, the junction contained 9 bases not matched to a gene. The CDR3 has 17 residues. CDR3 DNA, as far as it was read: TGTGCCAGCTCACCAGGGACTAGCGGGAGTATTCGGGGTGAG. Amino acids: CASSPGTSGSIRGE. The CDR3 reads in full as CASSPGTSGSIRGEQFF.

This clone was picked up a small number of times. The sequence runs out 3 residues before the end of the CDR3; the remainder is reconstructed from the germline J gene. This sample also contains other DNA sequences that code for the same CDR3. The J gene is TRBJ2-7, the V gene TRBV18, with 8 bases aligning to TRBD2. The V gene's germline CDR1 is KGHSH and CDR2 LQKENI. V lost 3 bases and J lost 6; bases outside the gene matches: 7. The CDR3 is 14 residues long. Incomplete CDR3 DNA: TGTGCCAGCTCACCCCCAGCGGGAGCGGGCGAG. Residues: CASSPPAGAGE. The CDR3 reads in full as CASSPPAGAGEQYF. The full variable domain, its missing parts supplied by reference TRBV18 and TRBJ2-7, is NAGVMQNPRHLVRRRGQEARLRCSPMKGHSHVYWYRQLPEEGLKFMVYLQKENIIDESGMPKERFSAEFPKEGPSILRIQQVVRGDSAAYFCASSPPAGAGEQYFGPGTRLTVT.